This TCR beta chain was found in a study of T cells in women clearing cervical HPV infection. Background on the study: For cases, blood was sampled a median about 160 days after lesion detection, interquartile range about 90 to 210 days. HLA type could not be excluded as a confounder.

The CDR3 covers 13 residues. V lost 7 bases, J lost 5 bases, and 5 bases stayed unmatched. The germline V gene encodes CDR1 SNHLY and CDR2 FYNNEI. About this clone itself: Read coverage stops 3 residues before the CDR3 terminus; the germline J gene supplies the remainder.

HPV was found by MY09/MY11 PCR and dot-blot genotyping. Sequencing used immunoSEQ multiplex PCR; TCRdb keeps in-frame clones, though not all of them. This table holds tens of thousands of clones. This chain joins TRBV2 and TRBJ1-5, with TRBD1 identical over 7 bases. The source of this sequence is a woman between 18 and 70 years old with a cervical HPV16 infection that either progressed to CIN3+ or cleared (not recorded which). What was sequenced was blood buffy coat. The sequenced CDR3 bases are TGTGCCAGCAACCAAGGGGGCTATCAGCCC. Translating it yields CASNQGGYQP. The complete CDR3 reads CASNQGGYQPQHF.